One sample yielded the 25 T cell receptor beta chains listed below, sequenced in a study of cytomegalovirus exposure and HLA in healthy donors. PCR used 60 Vbeta primers and 13 Jbeta primers. TCRdb's table, derived via immunoSEQ multiplex PCR, lists solely in-frame clones and lacks some. Of just over 150,000 clones detected, roughly 80% appear once; the ten largest clones hold roughly 1.9%. Sequences were obtained from PBMCs. These receptors all stem from a female donor in good health and CMV-seronegative.

The J gene is TRBJ1-5, the V gene TRBV6-5; D remains unclear. Trimming removed 0 bases from V and 2 bases from J, with 8 bases in between. Germline CDR1 and CDR2: MNHEY and SVGAGI. The CDR3 covers 15 residues. DNA for the CDR3: TGTGCCAGCAGTTACTCGCGGGATCGCAATCAGCCCCAGCATTTT. Its protein product is CASSYSRDRNQPQHF.

The chain couples TRBV19 to TRBJ2-3, with 9 bases aligning to TRBD2. The CDR3 is made up of 14 amino acids. V dropped 4 bases and J dropped 8; count of bases not matched to a gene: 7. CDR1 is LNHDA, CDR2 SQIVND, per germline (reference sequence). CDR3: CASSKAGGPSTQYF. The CDR3 DNA reads TGTGCCAGTAGTAAGGCGGGGGGGCCTAGTACGCAGTATTTT.

V usage is TRBV19 and J usage is TRBJ1-5, with a tentative D call TRBD1 (5 bases). Germline V gene sequence: CDR1 LNHDA, CDR2 SQIVND (reference sequence). The ends were cut back, 4 bases at V and 0 bases at J, with 7 bases in the middle. This CDR3 contains 14 residues. CDR3 sequence: CASSTTVSNQPQHF. Here the CDR3 DNA reads TGTGCCAGTAGTACGACAGTTAGCAATCAGCCCCAGCATTTT.

The chain joins TRBV9 to TRBJ2-1; D is ambiguous. The germline gives CDR1 SGDLS, CDR2 YYNGEE. Trimming pared 6 bases from V and 3 bases from J, leaving 13 bases between. The CDR3 has 14 amino acids. The chain's CDR3 is CASTQVAIYNEQFF. CDR3 nucleotide sequence: TGTGCCAGCACCCAGGTTGCTATCTACAATGAGCAGTTCTTC.

In this sample, this clone turned up a few times. The rearrangement joins TRBV5-4 to TRBJ2-5; 10 positions match TRBD2. There are 15 residues in the CDR3. Germline V gene data show CDR1 as SGHNT and CDR2 as YYREEE (reference sequence). V lost 2 bases to trimming and J lost 5 bases; unmatched junction nucleotides: 6. The CDR3 loop reads CASSLAGGPRETQYF. The CDR3 region has the DNA TGTGCCAGCAGCTTAGCGGGGGGGCCCCGGGAGACCCAGTACTTC.

The chain combines TRBV10-3 with TRBJ1-1; the D gene is possibly TRBD1 (6 bases). The CDR3 has 15 residues. Germline values: CDR1 ENHRY, CDR2 SYGVKD. Trimming shortened V by 2 bases and J by 2 bases, and 12 bases separated the two germline ends. This CDR3 reads CAISETGTLNTEAFF. In DNA, the CDR3 is TGTGCCATCAGTGAGACTGGGACACTTAACACTGAAGCTTTCTTT.

On this clone: Germline and junction disagree at one end, which may indicate a read error. The chain joins TRBV19 to TRBJ1-5; D call uncertain. Germline values: CDR1 LNHDA, CDR2 SQIVND (reference sequence). The CDR3 is 13 residues long. CDR3 bases: TGTGCCAGTAGTCCCCGCAACTATCAGTCCCAGCATTTT. The encoded protein is CASSPRNYQSQHF.

This chain links TRBV2 with TRBJ1-1; D is uncertain. Germline-derived CDR1 and CDR2 are SNHLY and FYNNEI. The ends were cut back, 3 bases at V and 2 bases at J, with 13 bases in the middle. The CDR3 has 15 residues. In nucleotides, the CDR3 is TGTGCCAGCAGTGAGATCACACGGGGAAACACTGAAGCTTTCTTT. Amino acid sequence: CASSEITRGNTEAFF.

This clone was detected a few times. The rearrangement uses TRBV6-5 and TRBJ1-4; 9 bases are a match to TRBD1. The CDR3 is 15 amino acids. Trimming took 4 bases from V and 6 from J; bases not matched to a gene: 6. Germline V CDR1 and CDR2: MNHEY, SVGAGI. CDR3 sequence (DNA): TGTGCCAGCAGTTCCTCGGGACAGGGCGATGAAAAACTGTTTTTT. Protein product: CASSSSGQGDEKLFF.

The chain joins TRBV30 to TRBJ1-1, with D perhaps matching TRBD1 (6 bases). Germline V gene lookup returns CDR1 GTSNPN and CDR2 SVGIG (reference sequence). V lost 7 bases and J lost 0, with 21 bases in between. CDR3 length: 16 amino acids. The CDR3 bases are TGTGCCTTCCGGACAGCCCTAACCTTCATGAACACTGAAGCTTTCTTT. Translating gives CAFRTALTFMNTEAFF.

V is TRBV5-5 and J is TRBJ2-7, with TRBD2 matching over 11 bases. Germline trimming cut 4 bases from V and 0 bases from J; bases unmatched to any gene: 6. CDR1 and CDR2 from the germline V gene are SGHKS and YYEKEE (reference sequence). There are 16 residues in the CDR3. DNA for the CDR3: TGTGCCAGCAGCACGGGACTAGCGGAGTACTCCTACGAGCAGTACTTC. Amino acids: CASSTGLAEYSYEQYF.

The rearrangement links TRBV5-1 to TRBJ2-3; a weak D match, TRBD2 (6 bases). The CDR3 runs to 13 residues. Between the trimmed V and J ends, which lost 0 bases and 9 bases, there was a span of 11 bases. CDR1 SGHRS and CDR2 YFSETQ come from the germline V gene. The DNA for the CDR3 is TGCGCCAGCAGCTTGGAATGGGCGGGGACGCAGTATTTT. This sequence encodes CASSLEWAGTQYF.

V is TRBV4-2 and J is TRBJ1-2; 11 bases fit TRBD1. The CDR3 extends over 15 amino acids. V was pared by 0 bases and J by 4 bases, with 1 base of the junction left unmatched. The germline V gene has CDR1 LGHNA and CDR2 YNFKEQ. CDR3 nucleotides: TGTGCCAGCAGCCAAGAGGACAGGGGGCCCTATGGCTACACCTTC. Translation: CASSQEDRGPYGYTF.

This clone occurred a few times. The CDR3, as DNA: TGTGCCAGCAGCTCGCGAGCTACAGATACGCAGTATTTT. This codes for CASSSRATDTQYF. The chain couples TRBV11-2 to TRBJ2-3; no clear D gene. Germline CDR1 reads SGHAT; CDR2 reads FQNNGV. The CDR3 runs 13 residues. V lost 4 bases, J lost 3 bases, and 8 bases lay in between. Filled out from reference TRBV11-2 and TRBJ2-3, the complete variable domain reads EAGVAQSPRYKIIEKRQSVAFWCNPISGHATLYWYQQILGQGPKLLIQFQNNGVVDDSQLPKDRFSAERLKGVDSTLKIQPAKLEDSAVYLCASSSRATDTQYFGPGTRLTVL.

The V gene is TRBV5-1, the J gene TRBJ1-3; D gene unclear. CDR3 length: 13 residues. The germline V gene has CDR1 SGHRS and CDR2 YFSETQ. Trimming pared 3 bases from V and 3 bases from J, leaving 7 bases between. The CDR3 is CASSSTDGNTIYF. The CDR3 DNA reads as TGCGCCAGCAGCTCCACAGATGGAAACACCATATATTTT. Combining the CDR3 with reference TRBV5-1 and TRBJ1-3 gives the whole variable domain KAGVTQTPRYLIKTRGQQVTLSCSPISGHRSVSWYQQTPGQGLQFLFEYFSETQRNKGNFPGRFSGRQFSNSRSEMNVSTLELGDSALYLCASSSTDGNTIYFGEGSWLTVV.

This chain connects TRBV6-5 to TRBJ2-1, with D unresolved. Germline CDR1 and CDR2: MNHEY and SVGAGI. The CDR3 has 14 residues. The V end was cut by 2 bases, the J end by 6 bases, with 11 bases between. CDR3 sequence reads: CASSYMAASNEQFF. CDR3 sequence (DNA): TGTGCCAGCAGTTACATGGCGGCCTCCAATGAGCAGTTCTTC.

This chain joins TRBV27 and TRBJ2-3; D is unresolved. The germline gives CDR1 MNHEY, CDR2 SMNVEV (reference sequence). Trimming cost V 2 bases and J 4 bases, with 10 bases left between them. This CDR3 comprises 14 residues. In DNA, the CDR3 is TGTGCCAGCAGTTTAACGACGGAGCCAGATACGCAGTATTTT. Translated: CASSLTTEPDTQYF.

V usage is TRBV5-4 and J usage is TRBJ2-1; 10 bases are shared with TRBD2. J lost 6 bases, V lost 3 bases, and 15 bases had no gene match. This CDR3 comprises 18 residues. Per the germline V gene, CDR1 is SGHNT and CDR2 is YYREEE (reference sequence). The CDR3 region is CASSSFKWIAGGSNEQFF. The CDR3 bases are TGTGCCAGCAGCTCCTTTAAGTGGATAGCGGGAGGTAGCAATGAGCAGTTCTTC.

The V and J genes are TRBV10-3 and TRBJ2-5, with 7 bases aligning to TRBD1. Per germline, CDR1 ENHRY and CDR2 SYGVKD. J was trimmed by 1 base and V by 6 bases; bases with no gene match: 2. The CDR3 consists of 13 residues. The CDR3 sequence is CAISGQAQETQYF. DNA of the CDR3: TGTGCCATCAGCGGACAGGCCCAAGAGACCCAGTACTTC.

The V gene is TRBV6-4, the J gene TRBJ2-3; 9 nucleotides align to TRBD2. The CDR3 consists of 15 residues. Germline values: CDR1 MRHNA, CDR2 SNTAGT. Losses at the gene ends were 5 bases for V and 2 bases for J; bases not matched to a gene: 5. Here the CDR3 DNA reads TGTGCCAGCAGTCTGACTAGCGGCAACACAGATACGCAGTATTTT. Translating gives CASSLTSGNTDTQYF.

The chain has TRBV4-2 and TRBJ1-3; TRBD1 matches 10 bases. CDR3 length: 16 residues. Germline V gene lookup returns CDR1 LGHNA and CDR2 YNFKEQ. With 6 bases clipped from V and 4 bases from J, the junction kept 9 bases outside the gene matches. CDR3: CASRDRDRGFGNTIYF. The CDR3 coding sequence is TGTGCCAGCAGAGACCGGGACAGGGGTTTCGGAAACACCATATATTTT.

V is TRBV4-2 and J is TRBJ2-4; 8 bases map to TRBD1. The CDR3 has 14 amino acids. V was pared by 2 bases and J by 5 bases, with 2 bases of the junction left unmatched. Looked up from germline, CDR1 is LGHNA and CDR2 is YNFKEQ. CDR3 nucleotide sequence: TGTGCCAGCAGCCAATCAGGGGGCGAAAACATTCAGTACTTC. Protein: CASSQSGGENIQYF.

The chain couples TRBV5-6 to TRBJ1-4, with a weak D call TRBD1 (5 bases). Germline lookup yields CDR1 SGHDT and CDR2 YYEEEE. The CDR3 contains 14 residues. With 4 bases removed from V and 7 bases from J, the gap between germline ends came to 14 bases. This CDR3 is CASSQQAEPEKLFF. In DNA form, the CDR3 reads TGTGCCAGCAGCCAACAGGCGGAACCTGAAAAACTGTTTTTT.

The chain recombines TRBV30 with TRBJ1-6; D is undetermined. The CDR3 contains 13 residues. The germline gives CDR1 GTSNPN, CDR2 SVGIG (reference sequence). Trimming removed 4 bases from V and 7 bases from J, with 11 bases in between. CDR3 DNA: TGTGCCTGGACCGAGGGATCAAATTCACCCCTCCACTTT. Its translation is CAWTEGSNSPLHF.

This chain uses TRBV2 with TRBJ1-5, with D unresolved. The germline V gene has CDR1 SNHLY and CDR2 FYNNEI. Trimming stripped 7 bases from V and 2 bases from J, with 15 bases between. The CDR3 is 15 amino acids. The CDR3 sequence: CASTPDGSGNQPQHF. Written as DNA, the CDR3 is TGTGCCAGCACCCCTGACGGGTCGGGCAATCAGCCCCAGCATTTT.